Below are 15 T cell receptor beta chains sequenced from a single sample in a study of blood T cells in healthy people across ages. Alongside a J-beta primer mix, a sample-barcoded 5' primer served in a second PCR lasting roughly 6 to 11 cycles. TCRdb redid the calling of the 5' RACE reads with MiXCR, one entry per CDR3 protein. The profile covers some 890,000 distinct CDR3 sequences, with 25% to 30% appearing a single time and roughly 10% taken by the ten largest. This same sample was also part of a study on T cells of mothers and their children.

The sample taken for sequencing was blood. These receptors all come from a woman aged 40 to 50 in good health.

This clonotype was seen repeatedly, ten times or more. The DNA for the CDR3 is TGTGCCAGCAGCCCCGCGGAGTCTGGAGGGCAGTTCTTC. Translating gives CASSPAESGGQFF. The V call is TRBV7-3, the J call TRBJ2-1, with D maybe TRBD2 (5 bases). The V end lost 5 bases, the J end lost 12 bases, and 17 bases lay between the germline ends. CDR1 is SGHTA, CDR2 FQGTGA, per germline. CDR3 length: 13 residues.

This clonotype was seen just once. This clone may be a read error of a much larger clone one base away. Written as DNA, the CDR3 is TGTGTCAGCAGCTTGTTTGCAGGGGCGGGAAACATTCAGTACTTC. It encodes CVSSLFAGAGNIQYF. V and J are TRBV5-6 and TRBJ2-4; D is possibly TRBD1 (6 bases). This CDR3 region has 15 residues. Per germline, CDR1 SGHDT and CDR2 YYEEEE.

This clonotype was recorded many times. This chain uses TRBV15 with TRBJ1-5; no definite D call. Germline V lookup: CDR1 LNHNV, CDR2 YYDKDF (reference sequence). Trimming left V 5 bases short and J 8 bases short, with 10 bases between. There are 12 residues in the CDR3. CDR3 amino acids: CATSVNGEPQHF. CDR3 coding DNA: TGTGCCACCAGCGTAAATGGGGAGCCCCAGCATTTT. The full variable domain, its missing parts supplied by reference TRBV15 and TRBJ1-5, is DAMVIQNPRYQVTQFGKPVTLSCSQTLNHNVMYWYQQKSSQAPKLLFHYYDKDFNNEADTPDNFQSRRPNTSFCFLDIRSPGLGDTAMYLCATSVNGEPQHFGDGTRLSIL.

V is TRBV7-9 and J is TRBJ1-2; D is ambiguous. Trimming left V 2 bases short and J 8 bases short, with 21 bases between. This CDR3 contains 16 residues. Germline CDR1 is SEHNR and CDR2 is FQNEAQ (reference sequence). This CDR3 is CASSLSLGQLLRGYTF. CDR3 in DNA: TGTGCCAGCAGCTTAAGTTTAGGGCAGCTCCTCCGAGGCTACACCTTC. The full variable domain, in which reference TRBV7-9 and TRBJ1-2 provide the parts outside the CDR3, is DTGVSQNPRHKITKRGQNVTFRCDPISEHNRLYWYRQTLGQGPEFLTYFQNEAQLEKSRLLSDRFSAERPKGSFSTLEIQRTEQGDSAMYLCASSLSLGQLLRGYTFGSGTRLTVV.

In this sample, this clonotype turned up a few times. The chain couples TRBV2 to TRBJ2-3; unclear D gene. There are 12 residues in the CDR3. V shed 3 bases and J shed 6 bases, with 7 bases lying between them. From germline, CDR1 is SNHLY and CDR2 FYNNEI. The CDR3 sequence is CASSDWVDTQYF. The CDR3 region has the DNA TGTGCCAGCAGTGATTGGGTGGATACGCAGTATTTT.

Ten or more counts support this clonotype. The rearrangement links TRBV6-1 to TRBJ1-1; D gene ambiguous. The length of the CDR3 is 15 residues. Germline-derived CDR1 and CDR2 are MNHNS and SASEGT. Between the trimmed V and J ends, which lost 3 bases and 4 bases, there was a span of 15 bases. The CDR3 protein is CASSERQAGFTEAFF. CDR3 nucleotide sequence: TGTGCCAGCAGTGAGCGACAAGCGGGTTTCACTGAAGCTTTCTTT.

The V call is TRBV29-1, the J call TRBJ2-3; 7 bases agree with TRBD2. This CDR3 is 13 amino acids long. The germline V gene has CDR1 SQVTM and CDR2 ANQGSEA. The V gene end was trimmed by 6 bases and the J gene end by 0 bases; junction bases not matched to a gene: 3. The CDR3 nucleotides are TGCAGCGTCGCGGGGGTTAGCACAGATACGCAGTATTTT. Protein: CSVAGVSTDTQYF.

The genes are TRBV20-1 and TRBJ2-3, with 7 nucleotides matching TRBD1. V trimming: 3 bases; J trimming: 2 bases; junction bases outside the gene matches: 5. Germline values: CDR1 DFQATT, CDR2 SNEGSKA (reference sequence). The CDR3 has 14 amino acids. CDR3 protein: CSARTGRTTDTQYF. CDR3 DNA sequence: TGCAGTGCTAGGACAGGGCGAACCACAGATACGCAGTATTTT.

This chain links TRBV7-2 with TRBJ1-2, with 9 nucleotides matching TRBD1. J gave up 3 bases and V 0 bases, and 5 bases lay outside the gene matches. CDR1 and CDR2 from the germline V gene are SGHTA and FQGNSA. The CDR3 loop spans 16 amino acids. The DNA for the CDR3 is TGTGCCAGCAGCTTAGCGCCGGGACAGGGTGACTATGGCTACACCTTC. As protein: CASSLAPGQGDYGYTF.

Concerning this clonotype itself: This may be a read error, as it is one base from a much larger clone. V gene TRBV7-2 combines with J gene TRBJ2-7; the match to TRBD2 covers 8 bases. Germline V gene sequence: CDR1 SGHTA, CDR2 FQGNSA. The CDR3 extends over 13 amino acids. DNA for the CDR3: TGTGCCGGCAGCTTACTAGCGGAGTACGAGCAGTACTTC. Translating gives CAGSLLAEYEQYF.

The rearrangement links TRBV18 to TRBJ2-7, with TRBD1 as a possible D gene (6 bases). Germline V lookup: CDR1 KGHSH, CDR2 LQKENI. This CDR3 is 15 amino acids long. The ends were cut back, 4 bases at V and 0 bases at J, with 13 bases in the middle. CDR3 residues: CASSRDRDISYEQYF. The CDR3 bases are TGTGCCAGCTCACGTGACCGGGACATCTCCTACGAGCAGTACTTC.

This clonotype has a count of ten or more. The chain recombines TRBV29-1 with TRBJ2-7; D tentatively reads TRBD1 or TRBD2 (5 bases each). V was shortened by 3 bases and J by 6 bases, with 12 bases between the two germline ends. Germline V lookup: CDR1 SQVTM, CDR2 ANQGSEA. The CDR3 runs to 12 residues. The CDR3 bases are TGCAGCGTTGATCTGGGGCGGGCCGAGCAGTACTTC. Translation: CSVDLGRAEQYF.

The CDR3 DNA reads as TGTGCCAGTATCTCAAGCGTTACCCCGCTTCGGCCCCAGCATTTT. Protein sequence: CASISSVTPLRPQHF. This chain links TRBV19 with TRBJ1-5; the D is unclear. Looked up from germline, CDR1 is LNHDA and CDR2 is SQIVND (reference sequence). The CDR3 contains 15 residues. Trimming removed 7 bases at V and 9 bases at J, with 22 bases between. The variable domain in full, with the rest retrieved from reference TRBV19 and TRBJ1-5, is DGGITQSPKYLFRKEGQNVTLSCEQNLNHDAMYWYRQDPGQGLRLIYYSQIVNDFQKGDIAEGYSVSREKKESFPLTVTSAQKNPTAFYLCASISSVTPLRPQHFGDGTRLSIL.

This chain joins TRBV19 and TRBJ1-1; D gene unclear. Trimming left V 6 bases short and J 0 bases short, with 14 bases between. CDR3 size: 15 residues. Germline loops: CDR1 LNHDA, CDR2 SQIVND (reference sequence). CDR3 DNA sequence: TGTGCCAGTAGGCTCCGCCCGGCGATGAACACTGAAGCTTTCTTT. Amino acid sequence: CASRLRPAMNTEAFF.

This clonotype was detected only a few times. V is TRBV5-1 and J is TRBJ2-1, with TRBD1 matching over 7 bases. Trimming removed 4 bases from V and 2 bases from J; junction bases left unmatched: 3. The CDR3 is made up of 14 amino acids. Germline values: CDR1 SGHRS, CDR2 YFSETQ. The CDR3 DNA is TGCGCCAGCAGCGGGACAGAGACCTACAATGAGCAGTTCTTC. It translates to CASSGTETYNEQFF.